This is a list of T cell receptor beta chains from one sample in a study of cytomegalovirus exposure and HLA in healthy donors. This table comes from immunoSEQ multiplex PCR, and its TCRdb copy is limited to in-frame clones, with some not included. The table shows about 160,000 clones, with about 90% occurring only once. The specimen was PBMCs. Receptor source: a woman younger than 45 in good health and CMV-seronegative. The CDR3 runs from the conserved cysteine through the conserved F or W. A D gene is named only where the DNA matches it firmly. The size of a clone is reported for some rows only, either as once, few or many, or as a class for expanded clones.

TGTGCCAGCAGTGATTCACCCTACAGATCTCTCTACGAGCAGTACTTC | CASSDSPYRSLYEQYF | TRBV6-1 | - | - | TRBJ2-7 | 16
TGTGCCAGCAGTGAGGGTAGTGCGAACACCGGGGAGCTGTTTTTT | CASSEGSANTGELFF | TRBV6-1 | - | - | TRBJ2-2 | 15
TGTGCCAGCAGCTTCATTGGGCCAGCAACCTACGAGCAGTACTTC | CASSFIGPATYEQYF | TRBV28 | - | - | TRBJ2-7 | 15
TGCGCCAGCAGCTCGGGACTAGCGGGGGGCACTAGCACAGATACGCAGTATTTT | CASSSGLAGGTSTDTQYF | TRBV5-1 | - | TRBD2 | TRBJ2-3 | 18
TGCGCCAGCAGCCAAGATGGCGGGAGTGGGACAGATACGCAGTATTTT | CASSQDGGSGTDTQYF | TRBV4-3 | - | TRBD2 | TRBJ2-3 | 16
TGTGCCAGTAAACTCTCTAGCGGGAGGGCCTTTGAGCAGTTCTTC | CASKLSSGRAFEQFF | TRBV6-5 | - | TRBD2 | TRBJ2-1 | 15
TGTGCCAGCAGCCCAAACCGGGCGGGGGAGACCCAGTACTTC | CASSPNRAGETQYF | TRBV7-3 | once | - | TRBJ2-5 | 14
TGTGCCAGCAGCGCAAATCCTTTTTGGGAGCAGTACTTC | CASSANPFWEQYF | TRBV7-2 | - | - | TRBJ2-7 | 13
TGCGCCAGCAGCTTGACAGGGCATAGCAATCAGCCCCAGCATTTT | CASSLTGHSNQPQHF | TRBV5-1 | - | - | TRBJ1-5 | 15
TGTGCCAGCAGCCCTGGACCGAGCTCCTACAATGAGCAGTTCTTC | CASSPGPSSYNEQFF | TRBV7-3 | few | - | TRBJ2-1 | 15
TGCGCCAGCAGCCCCGATGGACTAGCGGGGCACTGTTACTTC | CASSPDGLAGHCYF | TRBV5-1 | - | TRBD2 | TRBJ2-7 | 14
TGTGCCAGCAGTGAAAGAAAGGGGACAGGGGATGAAAAACTGTTTTTT | CASSERKGTGDEKLFF | TRBV6-1 | - | TRBD1 | TRBJ1-4 | 16
TGTGCCAGCATTGACGGGACAGACTCCTACGAGCAGTACTTC | CASIDGTDSYEQYF | TRBV7-3 | - | TRBD1 | TRBJ2-7 | 14